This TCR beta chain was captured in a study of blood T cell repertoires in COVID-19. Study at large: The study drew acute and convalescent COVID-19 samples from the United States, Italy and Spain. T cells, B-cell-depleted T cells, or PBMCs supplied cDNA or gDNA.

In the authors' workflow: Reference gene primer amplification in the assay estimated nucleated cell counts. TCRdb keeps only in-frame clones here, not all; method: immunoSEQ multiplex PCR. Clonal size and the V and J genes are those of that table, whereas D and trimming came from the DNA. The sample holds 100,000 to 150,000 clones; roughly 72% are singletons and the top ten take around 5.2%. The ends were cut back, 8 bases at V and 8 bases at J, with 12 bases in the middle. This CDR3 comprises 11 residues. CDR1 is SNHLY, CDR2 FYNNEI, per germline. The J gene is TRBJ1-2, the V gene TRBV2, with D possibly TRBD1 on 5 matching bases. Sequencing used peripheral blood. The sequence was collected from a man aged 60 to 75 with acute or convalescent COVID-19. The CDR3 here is CASSRAGGYTF. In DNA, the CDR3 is TGTGCCAGCTCCAGGGCGGGGGGCTACACCTTC.